Listed below are T cell receptor beta chains from one sample, sequenced in a study of Ad26.COV2.S vaccination and SARS-CoV-2 variants. The repertoire was sequenced with immunoSEQ multiplex PCR; TCRdb's copy has only in-frame clones and lacks some. The sample records about 350,000 clones, 70% to 90% being singletons. The starting material was peripheral blood, obtained in a trial of Ad26.COV2.S vaccine versus placebo. Every receptor here comes from a person aged 18 to 59 who received the Ad26.COV2.S COVID-19 vaccine or a placebo. CDR3s include the opening cysteine and the closing phenylalanine or tryptophan. Each record gives: V gene, clone size, D gene, J gene, CDR3 protein, CDR3 DNA. The D gene is left open where the match is weak. Clone size is given for some rows only: seen once, a few or many times, or a class if the clone is expanded.

V: TRBV12-5
size: -
D: -
J: TRBJ2-2
CDR3: CASATELGRELFF
DNA: TGTGCTAGTGCCACTGAGCTGGGAAGGGAGCTGTTTTTT

V: TRBV6-5
size: -
D: TRBD2
J: TRBJ2-1
CDR3: CASGRVNEQFF
DNA: TGTGCCAGCGGGAGGGTAAATGAGCAGTTCTTC

V: TRBV25-1
size: -
D: TRBD1
J: TRBJ1-2
CDR3: CASSITGVNYGYTF
DNA: TGTGCCAGCAGTATAACAGGGGTTAACTATGGCTACACCTTC

V: TRBV7-9
size: -
D: TRBD1
J: TRBJ2-4
CDR3: CASSPRQGVNIQYF
DNA: TGTGCCAGCAGCCCGCGACAGGGGGTCAACATTCAGTACTTC

V: TRBV24-1
size: -
D: TRBD2
J: TRBJ2-1
CDR3: CATSDFPSPGLAGATHLHEQFF
DNA: TGTGCCACCAGTGATTTTCCCAGTCCGGGACTAGCGGGGGCTACCCATCTGCATGAGCAGTTCTTC

V: TRBV9
size: -
D: TRBD1
J: TRBJ2-3
CDR3: CASSLWTGETTDTQYF
DNA: TGTGCCAGCAGCTTATGGACAGGGGAAACGACAGATACGCAGTATTTT

V: TRBV5-6
size: -
D: -
J: TRBJ1-3
CDR3: CASSPRGSSRGGGNTIYF
DNA: TGTGCCAGCAGCCCGAGAGGGAGTTCCCGCGGAGGAGGAAACACCATATATTTT

V: TRBV7-7
size: -
D: -
J: TRBJ2-7
CDR3: CASSPEPLGEQYF
DNA: TGTGCCAGCAGCCCAGAACCTCTTGGCGAGCAGTACTTC

V: TRBV3-1/TRBV3-2
size: few
D: -
J: TRBJ1-1
CDR3: CASSQVSGHTEAFF
DNA: TGTGCCAGCAGCCAAGTGTCAGGCCACACTGAAGCTTTCTTT

V: TRBV5-1
size: once
D: -
J: TRBJ2-3
CDR3: CASSWAGARTDTQYF
DNA: TGCGCCAGCAGCTGGGCGGGCGCCCGCACAGATACGCAGTATTTT

V: TRBV7-6
size: -
D: TRBD1
J: TRBJ2-1
CDR3: CASSLAGQGVYNEQFF
DNA: TGTGCCAGCAGCTTAGCTGGTCAGGGGGTGTACAATGAGCAGTTCTTC

V: TRBV7-9
size: -
D: TRBD2
J: TRBJ2-1
CDR3: CASSPRGGGRPNEQFF
DNA: TGTGCCAGCAGCCCTCGGGGGGGCGGGAGACCTAATGAGCAGTTCTTC

V: TRBV6-6
size: -
D: -
J: TRBJ2-7
CDR3: CASSPNGRNEQYF
DNA: TGTGCCAGCAGCCCCAATGGGAGGAACGAGCAGTACTTC

V: TRBV2
size: -
D: TRBD1
J: TRBJ1-4
CDR3: CASKGARTNEKLFF
DNA: TGTGCCAGTAAGGGGGCGCGAACTAATGAAAAACTGTTTTTT

V: TRBV5-1
size: -
D: -
J: TRBJ1-4
CDR3: CASSSQGATNEKLFF
DNA: TGCGCCAGCAGCTCCCAGGGAGCAACTAATGAAAAACTGTTTTTT

V: TRBV27
size: -
D: -
J: TRBJ2-4
CDR3: CASSPSRDFYTAKNIQYF
DNA: TGTGCCAGCAGTCCAAGCCGCGACTTCTATACAGCCAAAAACATTCAGTACTTC

V: TRBV19
size: -
D: -
J: TRBJ2-5
CDR3: CASSPGPFRAQETQYF
DNA: TGTGCCAGTAGTCCCGGCCCCTTCCGTGCCCAAGAGACCCAGTACTTC

V: TRBV6-2/TRBV6-3
size: -
D: TRBD1
J: TRBJ1-5
CDR3: CASSQRLTGADSNQPQHF
DNA: TGTGCCAGCAGCCAACGGCTTACAGGGGCGGATAGCAATCAGCCCCAGCATTTT

V: TRBV9
size: -
D: TRBD2
J: TRBJ2-7
CDR3: CASSTSGGSPVSEQYF
DNA: TGTGCCAGCAGCACTTCGGGCGGGAGCCCCGTGAGCGAGCAGTACTTC

V: TRBV28
size: few
D: -
J: TRBJ1-1
CDR3: CASSLPVMNTEAFF
DNA: TGTGCCAGCAGTTTACCAGTCATGAACACTGAAGCTTTCTTT

V: TRBV5-1
size: many
D: -
J: TRBJ1-1
CDR3: CASSLLGNTEAFF
DNA: TGCGCCAGCAGCTTGTTGGGGAACACTGAAGCTTTCTTT

V: TRBV15
size: -
D: -
J: TRBJ2-1
CDR3: CATSRDGYNEQFF
DNA: TGTGCCACCAGCAGAGATGGGTACAATGAGCAGTTCTTC

V: TRBV4-3
size: -
D: -
J: TRBJ1-6
CDR3: CASSQDRGGYNSPLHF
DNA: TGCGCCAGCAGCCAAGACAGGGGAGGGTACAATTCACCCCTCCACTTT

V: TRBV7-2
size: -
D: TRBD1
J: TRBJ2-5
CDR3: CASSPDRGLVIETQYF
DNA: TGTGCCAGCAGCCCGGACAGGGGGTTAGTAATTGAGACCCAGTACTTC

V: TRBV6-2/TRBV6-3
size: -
D: -
J: TRBJ2-7
CDR3: CASSYGTSYEQYF
DNA: TGTGCCAGCAGTTACGGGACTTCCTACGAGCAGTACTTC

V: TRBV28
size: -
D: TRBD1
J: TRBJ1-2
CDR3: CASSPILAGGAGYTF
DNA: TGTGCCAGCAGTCCCATCCTCGCAGGGGGGGCTGGCTACACCTTC

V: TRBV27
size: many
D: -
J: TRBJ2-1
CDR3: CASSLSGHNEQFF
DNA: TGTGCCAGCAGTCTCTCCGGGCACAATGAGCAGTTCTTC

V: TRBV7-9
size: -
D: -
J: TRBJ2-7
CDR3: CASSYARGQTVHEQYF
DNA: TGTGCCAGCAGCTACGCACGCGGCCAGACGGTCCACGAGCAGTACTTC

V: TRBV19
size: -
D: TRBD1
J: TRBJ2-2
CDR3: CAVRDRNTGELFF
DNA: TGTGCCGTCCGGGACAGAAACACCGGGGAGCTGTTTTTT

V: TRBV19
size: -
D: -
J: TRBJ1-5
CDR3: CASSIRTPNQPQHF
DNA: TGTGCCAGTAGTATCCGGACACCCAATCAGCCCCAGCATTTT

V: TRBV28
size: -
D: -
J: TRBJ1-2
CDR3: CASTPPPDRANYGYTF
DNA: TGTGCCAGCACCCCACCCCCTGACCGAGCTAACTATGGCTACACCTTC

V: TRBV7-9
size: -
D: TRBD2
J: TRBJ2-3
CDR3: CASSSGGLANTDTQYF
DNA: TGTGCCAGCAGCTCGGGAGGACTAGCGAACACAGATACGCAGTATTTT

V: TRBV6-2/TRBV6-3
size: once
D: -
J: TRBJ2-2
CDR3: CASSYPAGGINTGELFF
DNA: TGTGCCAGCAGTTACCCCGCAGGAGGGATTAACACCGGGGAGCTGTTTTTT

V: TRBV7-2
size: -
D: -
J: TRBJ1-5
CDR3: CASSRDSNQPQHF
DNA: TGTGCCAGCAGCCGCGACAGTAACCAGCCCCAGCATTTT

V: TRBV6-2/TRBV6-3
size: -
D: TRBD2
J: TRBJ2-7
CDR3: CASSLGLAGGKSSYEQYF
DNA: TGTGCCAGCAGTTTGGGACTAGCGGGGGGAAAGAGCTCCTACGAGCAGTACTTC

V: TRBV11-2
size: -
D: -
J: TRBJ1-5
CDR3: CASSLGDGNSNQPQHF
DNA: TGTGCCAGCAGCTTAGGAGACGGGAATAGCAATCAGCCCCAGCATTTT

V: TRBV5-1
size: -
D: -
J: TRBJ1-2
CDR3: CASSSGTFNGGYTF
DNA: TGCGCCAGCAGCTCCGGGACATTCAATGGGGGCTACACCTTC

V: TRBV4-1
size: -
D: -
J: TRBJ2-5
CDR3: CASSLGTPIQETQYF
DNA: TGCGCCAGCAGCCTTGGGACGCCTATCCAAGAGACCCAGTACTTC

V: TRBV6-6
size: -
D: TRBD2
J: TRBJ2-1
CDR3: CASSHPGLAVEQFF
DNA: TGTGCCAGCAGTCACCCGGGACTAGCTGTTGAGCAGTTCTTC

V: TRBV7-2
size: -
D: -
J: TRBJ2-5
CDR3: CASSVEEAQYF
DNA: TGTGCCAGCAGCGTTGAAGAGGCCCAGTACTTC

V: TRBV11-2
size: many
D: TRBD1
J: TRBJ1-2
CDR3: CASTPRRGQGSSGYGYTF
DNA: TGTGCCAGCACCCCAAGGAGGGGACAGGGGAGTTCTGGGTATGGCTACACCTTC

V: TRBV5-1
size: -
D: -
J: TRBJ1-1
CDR3: CASSASPRNTEAFF
DNA: TGCGCCAGCAGCGCGAGCCCCCGGAACACTGAAGCTTTCTTT

V: TRBV19
size: -
D: -
J: TRBJ1-2
CDR3: CASRNRNSNYGYTF
DNA: TGTGCCAGTAGGAACAGGAACTCTAACTATGGCTACACCTTC

V: TRBV19
size: few
D: TRBD2
J: TRBJ2-7
CDR3: CASSLAGEWYF
DNA: TGTGCCAGTAGTCTGGCGGGAGAGTGGTACTTC

V: TRBV6-5
size: -
D: TRBD2
J: TRBJ2-5
CDR3: CASSSTSGGDQETQYF
DNA: TGTGCCAGCAGTTCTACTAGCGGGGGGGACCAAGAGACCCAGTACTTC

V: TRBV6-1
size: -
D: -
J: TRBJ2-1
CDR3: CASSELRQGPYNEQFF
DNA: TGTGCCAGCAGTGAACTACGGCAGGGCCCCTACAATGAGCAGTTCTTC

V: TRBV6-1
size: -
D: -
J: TRBJ2-3
CDR3: CASSEIADGDTDTQYF
DNA: TGTGCCAGCAGTGAAATCGCAGACGGAGACACAGATACGCAGTATTTT

V: TRBV19
size: -
D: -
J: TRBJ2-7
CDR3: CASSRDSYEQYF
DNA: TGTGCCAGTAGCCGGGACTCCTACGAGCAGTACTTC

V: TRBV10-1
size: -
D: -
J: TRBJ1-2
CDR3: CASSEFRIYGYTF
DNA: TGCGCCAGCAGTGAGTTCAGGATCTATGGCTACACCTTC

V: TRBV5-5
size: few
D: TRBD1
J: TRBJ1-6
CDR3: CASSSVPGQQKPLHF
DNA: TGTGCCAGCAGCTCCGTCCCGGGACAGCAAAAACCCCTCCACTTT

V: TRBV7-9
size: once
D: -
J: TRBJ1-4
CDR3: CASSYLGRLNEKLFF
DNA: TGTGCCAGCAGCTATCTAGGCCGGCTTAATGAAAAACTGTTTTTT

V: TRBV6-1
size: -
D: TRBD1
J: TRBJ2-5
CDR3: CASSEWTGSQETQYF
DNA: TGTGCCAGCAGTGAATGGACAGGGTCACAAGAGACCCAGTACTTC

V: TRBV7-2
size: once
D: -
J: TRBJ1-2
CDR3: CASSVGTPGYTF
DNA: TGTGCCAGCAGCGTCGGGACACCCGGCTACACCTTC

V: TRBV7-3
size: -
D: TRBD2
J: TRBJ2-7
CDR3: CASSPSGGSYEQYF
DNA: TGTGCCAGCAGCCCTTCGGGAGGATCCTACGAGCAGTACTTC